This T cell receptor (beta chain) was identified during a study of blood T cell repertoires in COVID-19. Whole-study context: Collection of acute and convalescent COVID-19 samples took place in the United States, Italy and Spain. PBMCs, B-cell-depleted T cells, or T cells were the source of the cDNA or gDNA that made up the material.

This table comes from immunoSEQ multiplex PCR, and its TCRdb copy is limited to in-frame clones, with some not included. The repertoire includes 200,000 or so clones, 75% to 85% of them detected once, and 12% sits in the top ten. The junction had 8 bases not matched to a gene; V was cut back by 6 bases and J by 12 bases. Germline V gives CDR1 SNHLY, CDR2 FYNNEI. CDR3 length: 14 residues. The sequence was collected from a woman of 80 years or more with COVID-19, enrolled during active disease. What was sequenced was peripheral blood. The gene calls are TRBV2 and TRBJ2-7; 16 bases align to TRBD2. The DNA for the CDR3 is TGTGCCAGCAGCACGGGACTAGCGGGAGGGCCGGGGTACTTC. It specifies CASSTGLAGGPGYF.